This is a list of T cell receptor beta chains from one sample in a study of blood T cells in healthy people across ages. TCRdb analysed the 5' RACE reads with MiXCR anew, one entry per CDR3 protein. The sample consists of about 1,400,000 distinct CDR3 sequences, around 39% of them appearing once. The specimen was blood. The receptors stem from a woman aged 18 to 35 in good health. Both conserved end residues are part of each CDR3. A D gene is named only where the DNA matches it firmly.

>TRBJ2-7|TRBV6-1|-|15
CASSEALDSSYEQYF
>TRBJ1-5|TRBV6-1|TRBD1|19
CASSQPPVRKQGREQPQHF
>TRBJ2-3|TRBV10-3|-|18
CAISGPNSVNRDTDTQYF
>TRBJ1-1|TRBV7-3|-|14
CASSLVGRNTEAFF
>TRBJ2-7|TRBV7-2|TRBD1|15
CASSYRTGTPYEQYF
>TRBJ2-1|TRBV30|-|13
CAFTEGYYNEQFF
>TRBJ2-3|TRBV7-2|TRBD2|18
CASSLARLAGARTDTQYF
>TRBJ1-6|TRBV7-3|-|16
CASSPLLVPGDSPLHF
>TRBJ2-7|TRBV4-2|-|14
CASSPSGVGNEQYF
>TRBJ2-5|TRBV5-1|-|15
CASSFAPGVQETQYF
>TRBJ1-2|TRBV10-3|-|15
CAISAARGLGDGYTF
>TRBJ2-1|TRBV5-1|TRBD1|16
CACSLTGQPRINEQFF
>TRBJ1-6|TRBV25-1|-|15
CANSAGVTANSPLHF
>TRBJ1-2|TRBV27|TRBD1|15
CASSRYRDSDHGYTF
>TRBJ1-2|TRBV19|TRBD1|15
CASSPSTGGSYGYTF
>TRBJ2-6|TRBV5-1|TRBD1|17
CASSLETGTSGANVLTF
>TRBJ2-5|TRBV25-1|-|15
CASSEAGTLRETQYF
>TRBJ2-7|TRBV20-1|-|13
CSAPTRRGYEQYF
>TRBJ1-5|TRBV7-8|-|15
CASSSSVASNQPQHF
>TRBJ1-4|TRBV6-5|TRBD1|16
CASRPIRGVDNEKLFF
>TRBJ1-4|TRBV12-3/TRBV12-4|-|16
CASSFLHKDSRARLFF
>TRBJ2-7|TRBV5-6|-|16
CASIYTSTSRSHEQYF
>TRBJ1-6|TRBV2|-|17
CACSEERVRGGNSPLHF
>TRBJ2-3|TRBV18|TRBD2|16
CASSVGLAALSDTQYF
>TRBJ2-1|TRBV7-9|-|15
CASSPFRADYNEQFF
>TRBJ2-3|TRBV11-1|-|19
CASSLARFSDGLRTDTQYF
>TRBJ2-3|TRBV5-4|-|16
CASSLGSALSTDTQYF
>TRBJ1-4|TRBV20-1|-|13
CSAPGDTLGKLFF
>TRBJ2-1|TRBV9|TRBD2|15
CASSRGLAGGLEQFF
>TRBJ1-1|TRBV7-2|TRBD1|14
CASSLSGQGDAAFF
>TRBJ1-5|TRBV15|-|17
CATSRVGGGPIYQPQHF
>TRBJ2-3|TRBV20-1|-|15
CSADKGSERGDTQYF
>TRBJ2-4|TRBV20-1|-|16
CSARERLAPAKNIQYF
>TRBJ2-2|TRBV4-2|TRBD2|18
CASSQEGSGGQVTGELFF
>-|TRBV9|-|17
CASSVVGGLSSYNEQYF
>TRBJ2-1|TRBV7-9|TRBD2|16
CASSRLAGTILDEQFF
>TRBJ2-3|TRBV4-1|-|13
CASGAPRADTQYF
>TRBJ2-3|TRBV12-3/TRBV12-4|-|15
CASSLGPSGTDTQYF
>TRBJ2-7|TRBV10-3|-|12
CAISESSSEQYF
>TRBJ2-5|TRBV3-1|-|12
CASSLTGMPQYF
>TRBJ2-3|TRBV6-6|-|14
CASRVVGRRDTQYF
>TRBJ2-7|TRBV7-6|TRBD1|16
CASSLGEGQGANEQYF
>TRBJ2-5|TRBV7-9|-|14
CASSSKEDQETQYF